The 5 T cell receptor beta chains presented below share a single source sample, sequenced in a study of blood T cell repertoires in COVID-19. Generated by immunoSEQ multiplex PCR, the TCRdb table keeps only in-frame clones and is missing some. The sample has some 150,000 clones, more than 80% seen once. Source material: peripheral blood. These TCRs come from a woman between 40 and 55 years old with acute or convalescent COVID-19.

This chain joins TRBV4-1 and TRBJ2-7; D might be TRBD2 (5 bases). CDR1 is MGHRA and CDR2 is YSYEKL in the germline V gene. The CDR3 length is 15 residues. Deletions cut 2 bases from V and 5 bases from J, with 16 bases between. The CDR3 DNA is TGCGCCAGCAGCCAATATGGTCTGAGGGCAAACGAGCAGTACTTC. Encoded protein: CASSQYGLRANEQYF.

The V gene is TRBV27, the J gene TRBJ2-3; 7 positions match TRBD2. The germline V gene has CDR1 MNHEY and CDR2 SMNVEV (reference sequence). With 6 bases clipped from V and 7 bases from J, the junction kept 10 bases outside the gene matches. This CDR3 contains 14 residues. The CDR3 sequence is CASSQTSPANTQYF. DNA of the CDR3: TGTGCCAGCAGCCAGACTAGCCCTGCGAATACGCAGTATTTT.

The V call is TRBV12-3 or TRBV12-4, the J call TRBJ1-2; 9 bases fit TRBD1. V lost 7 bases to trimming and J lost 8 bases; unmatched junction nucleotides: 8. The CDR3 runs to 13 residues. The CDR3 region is CASTLTGGDGYTF. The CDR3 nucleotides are TGTGCCAGCACCCTGACAGGGGGTGACGGCTACACCTTC.

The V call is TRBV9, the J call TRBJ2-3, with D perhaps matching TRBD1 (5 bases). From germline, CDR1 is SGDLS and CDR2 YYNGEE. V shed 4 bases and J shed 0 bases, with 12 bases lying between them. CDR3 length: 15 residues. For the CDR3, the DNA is TGTGCCAGCAGCCCCCCGTGGGGCAGCACAGATACGCAGTATTTT. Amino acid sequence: CASSPPWGSTDTQYF. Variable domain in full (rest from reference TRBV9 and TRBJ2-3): DSGVTQTPKHLITATGQRVTLRCSPRSGDLSVYWYQQSLDQGLQFLIQYYNGEERAKGNILERFSAQQFPDLHSELNLSSLELGDSALYFCASSPPWGSTDTQYFGPGTRLTVL.

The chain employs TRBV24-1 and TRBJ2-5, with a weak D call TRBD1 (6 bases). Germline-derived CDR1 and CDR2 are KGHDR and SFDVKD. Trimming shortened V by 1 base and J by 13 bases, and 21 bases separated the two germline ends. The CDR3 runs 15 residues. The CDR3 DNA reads TGTGCCACCAGTGATTTTGGGCAGGGGCAATCCCTTCTGTACTTC. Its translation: CATSDFGQGQSLLYF.